The present T cell receptor beta chain was sequenced within a study of cytomegalovirus exposure and HLA in healthy donors. Study conclusions and caveats: It was likely that a cluster of highly shared sequence variants was a sequencing artifact. A few chains linked to CMV were shown in vitro to be specific for CMV antigens.

PCR primers comprised 60 Vbeta and 13 Jbeta primers. Data came from immunoSEQ multiplex PCR; TCRdb stores just in-frame clones and leaves some out. The repertoire holds 150,000 to 200,000 clones, with approximately 80% as singletons. V lost 4 bases and J 10 bases, leaving 14 bases between the germline ends. Germline assignment: CDR1 SGHTA and CDR2 FQGNSA. The CDR3 consists of 13 residues. This clone was picked up a small number of times. As yet, its antigen is unknown. Donors likely had unrecorded immune exposures despite being nominally healthy when sampled. The sample consisted of PBMCs. This rearrangement joins TRBV7-2 to TRBJ2-1; TRBD2 is a possible D gene (5 bases). The clonotype originates from a man in his fifties or sixties in good health and CMV-seropositive. CDR3 region: CASSSDYLGEQFF. In DNA form, the CDR3 reads TGTGCCAGCAGCTCAGACTACCTCGGGGAGCAGTTCTTC.